Presented here are 5 T cell receptor beta chains from one specimen sequenced in a study of regulatory T cells in long-lasting Graves disease. As for time point: newly diagnosed GD, antithyroid drugs for less than 3 months. TCR sequences were obtained from RNA taken from PBMCs. HTBI primers from iRepertoire and Arm-PCR of CDR3 regions yielded the TCR beta libraries. TCRdb independently ran MiXCR on the multiplex PCR reads; one entry per CDR3 protein. The data hold 400,000 to 550,000 distinct CDR3 sequences, with 16% observed a single time. These data were also reused for a study on T cells in Graves' hyperthyroidism and ophthalmopathy.

Source: peripheral blood mononuclear cells (PBMCs), taken at new diagnosis, from a patient treated with antithyroid drugs. The receptors were sampled from a woman in her late teens or twenties with Graves disease.

The chain is built from TRBV6-2 or TRBV6-3 and TRBJ2-6; no clear D gene. Trimming cost V 7 bases and J 3 bases, with 19 bases left between them. CDR1 and CDR2 from the germline V gene are MNHEY and SVGEGT. The CDR3 has 17 amino acids. In DNA, the CDR3 is TGTGCCAGCATTCGTCTTTCTGCGGTAGATGGGGCCAACGTCCTGACTTTC. This gives the protein CASIRLSAVDGANVLTF.

The chain employs TRBV7-2 and TRBJ2-3, with 12 bases that match TRBD2. CDR3 length: 16 amino acids. CDR1 is SGHTA and CDR2 is FQGNSA in the germline V gene. The ends lost 3 bases at V and 2 bases at J; junction bases unmatched: 3. DNA of the CDR3: TGTGCCAGCAGCTTCAGGACTAGCGGGACCACAGATACGCAGTATTTT. Translated: CASSFRTSGTTDTQYF. Complete variable domain (other parts from reference TRBV7-2 and TRBJ2-3): GAGVSQSPSNKVTEKGKDVELRCDPISGHTALYWYRQSLGQGLEFLIYFQGNSAPDKSGLPSDRFSAERTGGSVSTLTIQRTQQEDSAVYLCASSFRTSGTTDTQYFGPGTRLTVL.

The table lists this clonotype with many counts. The J gene is TRBJ2-7, the V gene TRBV20-1; 7 nucleotides align to TRBD2. Germline trimming cut 5 bases from V and 6 bases from J; bases unmatched to any gene: 7. Germline CDR1 DFQATT, CDR2 SNEGSKA (reference sequence). The CDR3 spans 12 residues. This CDR3 reads CSAERTSSEQYF. The DNA for the CDR3 is TGCAGTGCTGAAAGGACTAGTAGCGAGCAGTACTTC.

This clonotype was seen many times. The rearrangement links TRBV10-3 to TRBJ2-7; 8 bases fit TRBD1. Germline CDR1 and CDR2: ENHRY and SYGVKD. The CDR3 is made up of 13 amino acids. The junction had 5 bases not matched to a gene; V was cut back by 6 bases and J by 4 bases. CDR3 sequence reads: CAISRGQGYEQYF. CDR3 coding DNA: TGTGCCATCAGCCGCGGACAGGGTTACGAGCAGTACTTC.

The chain joins TRBV12-3 or TRBV12-4 to TRBJ2-3; 11 positions agree with TRBD2. The CDR3 totals 17 residues. V shed 6 bases, J shed 2 bases, and the junction held 10 bases outside the gene matches. The CDR3 DNA reads as TGTGCCAGCAGATCCGGGACTAGCGGCAGGAACACAGATACGCAGTATTTT. Its translation is CASRSGTSGRNTDTQYF.